The present entry profiles one T cell receptor beta chain with its context. It lacks a known antigen. Per-base quality was not reported, and no clone a single base away is much larger than it. Participants in the prospective study were enrolled through a virtual design, were aged about 18 to 100 years, and lived in some 24 United States geographic areas. In the prospective study, cohorts were assigned on the basis of participant-reported clinical history obtained from a screening survey and a study questionnaire. For ImmuneRACE Cohort 3, a participant was defined as recovered based on two consecutive negative NP/OP PCR tests, clearance by a healthcare professional, or resolution of symptoms. Mobile phlebotomists in the prospective study collected whole blood, serum and a nasopharyngeal or oropharyngeal swab from every participant. Prospective study participants could optionally give additional blood draws and questionnaires over an approximately two-month period. Before DNA extraction, prospective study blood samples were shipped either frozen or at room temperature.

This entry comes from a study of blood T cell repertoires in COVID-19 (dated by TCRdb to about 2020). For the wider study: Collaborator samples came from the United States, Italy and Spain and covered acute and convalescent phases of COVID-19. The material from the prospective study consisted of cDNA or gDNA derived from T cells, B-cell-depleted T cells, or PBMCs. Subjects who had been exposed to COVID-19, were actively infected with it, or had recovered from it provided the deeply sampled blood TCRbeta repertoires that made up the dataset. The repertoires were released in a freely available public database meant as a resource for research on the immune response to SARS-CoV-2. Samples came from the ongoing ImmuneRACE study (first 160 participants) plus 1,254 subjects from 6 global collaborators. Nearly every sample came with metadata listing a de-identified subject ID, COVID-19 status, age in years and sex. HLA class I and class II types, where available, came from metadata supplied by the sample provider rather than from assay-based typing. General study outcomes and caveats: Clinical and demographic metadata were provided uncurated, with the amount varying by source and participant.

The immunoSEQ Assay, a bias-controlled multiplex PCR, was used to amplify TCRbeta CDR3 regions from genomic DNA. The study's processing was this. The number of nucleated cells in each sample was estimated by amplification of reference gene primers within the assay. To quantify the absolute abundance of each unique TCRbeta CDR3 rearrangement, sequence reads were collapsed and filtered. Productive Simpson clonality was computed per sample as the square root of Simpson's diversity index over productive rearrangements. TCRdb obtained this table from immuneACCESS and retained in-frame rearrangements with V and J assigned. These tables miss some clones; where compared with another copy, unresolved V genes account for less than half of the shortfall, and the remainder is unexplained. Clone size and the V and J calls come from that table; the DNA yielded D and trimming. This sample is represented by about 370,000 clones; around 89% of them were singletons. Roughly 1% of the sample comes from the top ten.

V lost 0 bases and J lost 7 bases; the stretch between them is 9 bases long. The cysteine opens and the phenylalanine closes a CDR3 of 13 amino acids. Only CDR3 DNA remains: 39 bases, in frame from the first base. Via the germline V gene, CDR1 is SGHDT and CDR2 YYEEEE. The sequenced material came from PBMCs or T cells enriched from blood (not recorded which). The sequence derives from a man aged 18 to 30 who had recovered from COVID-19. Recombination joined TRBV5-6 with TRBJ2-3; TRBD1 is a possible D gene, resting on 5 matching bases. CDR3 loop: CASSLAGSNTQYF. The DNA sequence is as follows: TGTGCCAGCAGCTTGGCAGGGTCGAATACGCAGTATTTT.